A selection of T cell receptor beta chains follows, all from one sample in a study of cytomegalovirus exposure and HLA in healthy donors. Using immunoSEQ multiplex PCR, the repertoire was profiled, and TCRdb retains in-frame clones only, with some absent. Of 95,000 to 110,000 clones in the sample, about 71% were seen once. Material: PBMCs. The source of these receptors is a woman between 45 and 65 years old in good health and CMV-seronegative. CDR3s include the opening cysteine and the closing phenylalanine or tryptophan. D genes are given only for firm matches. Not all rows give a size; the values are once, few, many and, for expanded clones, a class.

DNA,CDR3,size,V,J,length,D
TGTGCCAGCAGCTTAGCGGGTAGGAGACGTCAGTATTTT,CASSLAGRRRQYF,-,TRBV11-3,TRBJ2-3,13,-
TGTGCCAGCAGCTCCCGGTCCCTCGGAGACACTGAAGCTTTCTTT,CASSSRSLGDTEAFF,few,TRBV11-3,TRBJ1-1,15,-
TGTGCCAGCAGCTTCCTTCGGGAGGGGCAGTTCTTC,CASSFLREGQFF,-,TRBV11-2,TRBJ2-1,12,TRBD2
TGTGCCAGCAGCTTCGGGACTAGCGGGAGGGCCGGAGGTGAGCAGTTCTTC,CASSFGTSGRAGGEQFF,-,TRBV11-2,TRBJ2-1,17,TRBD2
TGTGCCATAGGGACTAGCGGGTTCGCCAATGAGCAGTTCTTC,CAIGTSGFANEQFF,-,TRBV2,TRBJ2-1,14,TRBD2
TGCGCCAGCAGCTTCCGGCCCCAGGCAGAGCAGTTCTTC,CASSFRPQAEQFF,-,TRBV5-1,TRBJ2-1,13,-
TGTGCCACAGGGGGAGAGACCCAGTACTTC,CATGGETQYF,-,TRBV11-3,TRBJ2-5,10,TRBD1
TGTGCCACCGCCGGCACTCCGGGACAGCCCAACTATGGCTACACCTTC,CATAGTPGQPNYGYTF,-,TRBV28,TRBJ1-2,16,TRBD1
TGTGCCAGCAGTGTCCGGGCAGGGGTGTTGCAAGAGACCCAGTACTTC,CASSVRAGVLQETQYF,-,TRBV2,TRBJ2-5,16,-
TGTGCCAGCAGTTTACTAGGGGAGGACCAAGAGACCCAGTACTTC,CASSLLGEDQETQYF,-,TRBV28,TRBJ2-5,15,-
TGCGCCAGCAGCAATACAGGGGGCGCAGATACGCAGTATTTT,CASSNTGGADTQYF,-,TRBV5-1,TRBJ2-3,14,TRBD1
TGTGCCAGCAGCGAGGGTAGCGGGAGTGGTGTTACGCAGTATTTT,CASSEGSGSGVTQYF,few,TRBV9,TRBJ2-3,15,TRBD2
TGTGCCACTTTATTTCGAGATCAGCCCCAGCATTTT,CATLFRDQPQHF,-,TRBV28,TRBJ1-5,12,-
TGTGCCAGCAGCTCCCCCGGACAGGGGCGCAGCTACACCTTC,CASSSPGQGRSYTF,-,TRBV7-2,TRBJ1-2,14,TRBD1
TGTGCCAGCAGTGAGTCAGGGTCGAGAGATACGCAGTATTTT,CASSESGSRDTQYF,few,TRBV6-4,TRBJ2-3,14,-
TGTGCCAGCAGCTTATTCACTAGCGGGGGCTACGAGCAGTACTTC,CASSLFTSGGYEQYF,few,TRBV7-2,TRBJ2-7,15,TRBD2
TGTGCCATCAGTGAAAGAGGCGCCCGGGACAGTCGACAAAAACTGTTTTTT,CAISERGARDSRQKLFF,few,TRBV10-3,TRBJ1-4,17,TRBD1
TGTGCCACCAGCAGGGGGACAGCGGCTGAGCAGTTCTTC,CATSRGTAAEQFF,-,TRBV15,TRBJ2-1,13,TRBD1
TGTGCCAGCAGCGCCGAGGGGACTAGCGGGAGGACTAGCACAGATACGCAGTATTTT,CASSAEGTSGRTSTDTQYF,-,TRBV9,TRBJ2-3,19,TRBD2
TGTGCCAGCAGCGGTAACGTCTTATCTGTGCTTAATGAGCAGTTCTTC,CASSGNVLSVLNEQFF,-,TRBV2,TRBJ2-1,16,-
TGTGCCAGCAGAGACTCTCTCCTGACGGGACAAGAGACCCAGTACTTC,CASRDSLLTGQETQYF,-,TRBV27,TRBJ2-5,16,-
TGCAGCGTTGAAGATCTTGGTGAGCTAGACAATGAGCAGTTCTTC,CSVEDLGELDNEQFF,-,TRBV29-1,TRBJ2-1,15,-
TGTGCCAGCAGTGTAGAACAGATCTACGAGCAGTACTTC,CASSVEQIYEQYF,-,TRBV2,TRBJ2-7,13,-
TGTGCCAGCAGTGCGGGGTTCGGGGCCAACGTCCTGACTTTC,CASSAGFGANVLTF,-,TRBV6-1,TRBJ2-6,14,-
TGTGCCAGCACCAGGGGGGTAGGGGAGACCCAGTACTTC,CASTRGVGETQYF,-,TRBV5-6,TRBJ2-5,13,-
TGTGCCAGCAGCTTAGAAGCGGGGATCTCCTACGAGCAGTACTTC,CASSLEAGISYEQYF,-,TRBV11-2,TRBJ2-7,15,TRBD2
TGTGCCAGCAGTTTGGACTACCTAGGGAGCTCCTACAATGAGCAGTTCTTC,CASSLDYLGSSYNEQFF,-,TRBV28,TRBJ2-1,17,-
TGCGCCAGTAGTACCCAGCAGGATCAGCCCCAGCATTTT,CASSTQQDQPQHF,once,TRBV19,TRBJ1-5,13,-
TGTGCCAGTAGTATTCGACTTATCTGGCGCAATGAGCAGTTCTTC,CASSIRLIWRNEQFF,-,TRBV19,TRBJ2-1,15,-
TGTGCCAGCAGTGAAATAGACAGGAACACTGAAGCTTTCTTT,CASSEIDRNTEAFF,-,TRBV2,TRBJ1-1,14,-
TGTGCCAGCAGATACGGGACCGGGGAGCTGTTTTTT,CASRYGTGELFF,-,TRBV13,TRBJ2-2,12,-